The 17 T cell receptor beta chains listed next were all sequenced from one sample in a study of read filtering for tumor transcriptome and immune sequencing (dated by TCRdb to about 2020). The reads were generated on an Illumina HiSeq 4000. The Immunoverse kit was used to build TCR libraries from 400 to 500 ng RNA, with molecular barcoded adaptors covering alpha/delta and beta/gamma chains. The public reads were run again by TCRdb, first through fastp at Q25 and then through MiXCR, and only productive beta chains were kept. Each entry is one CDR3 protein sequence, shown with its most common DNA and genes. For this sample there are approximately 140,000 distinct CDR3 sequences; around 13% appear just once. More than 6.5% of the sample is in the top ten clones. The sample comprised a population of CD138-negative cells sorted from bone marrow. The cell subset or site label for this specimen denotes: bone marrow mononuclear cells depleted of CD138+ plasma/myeloma cells by negative magnetic selection. These receptors originate from a donor at least 40 years old with multiple myeloma.

This clonotype was observed at least ten times. The chain uses TRBV20-1 and TRBJ1-1, with D uncertain. The V gene lost 3 bases and the J gene lost 5 bases, with 4 bases spanning the gap. The germline CDR1 and CDR2 sequences are DFQATT and SNEGSKA (reference sequence). The CDR3 is made up of 10 amino acids. The CDR3: CSASWTEAFF. In DNA form, the CDR3 reads TGCAGTGCTAGCTGGACTGAAGCTTTCTTT.

Regarding this clonotype: Possible read error: a much larger clone is one base away. The chain links TRBV5-5 to TRBJ2-3; D remains unclear. The germline gives CDR1 SGHKS, CDR2 YYEKEE (reference sequence). The CDR3 loop spans 16 amino acids. Trimming shortened V by 4 bases and J by 0 bases, and 15 bases separated the two germline ends. In DNA form, the CDR3 reads TGTGCCAGCAGCCATCTGGAAATGGCTAGCACAGATACGCAGTATTTT. Residues: CASSHLEMASTDTQYF.

The table lists this clonotype with a count of one. This probably arose from a read error, given a far larger clone one base away. The V gene is TRBV6-5, the J gene TRBJ2-1; 11 bases agree with TRBD2. V was pared by 6 bases and J by 4 bases, with 17 bases of the junction left unmatched. Germline lookup yields CDR1 MNHEY and CDR2 SVGAGI. The CDR3 is 19 amino acids. This chain's CDR3 is CASREWEFLAGGQYNEQFF. The CDR3 DNA follows: TGTGCCAGCAGAGAATGGGAGTTCCTAGCGGGAGGCCAGTACAATGAGCAGTTCTTC.

This clonotype was observed at least ten times. CDR3 nucleotides: TGCAGTGCTCTTAAGGAAGAGACCCAGTACTTC. It codes for CSALKEETQYF. The chain carries TRBV20-1 and TRBJ2-5, with D unresolved. Germline-derived CDR1 and CDR2 are DFQATT and SNEGSKA (reference sequence). Deletions cut 5 bases from V and 3 bases from J, with 7 bases between. This CDR3 contains 11 residues.

This clonotype appeared a few times. The V call is TRBV11-2, the J call TRBJ1-3; no firm D call. Germline CDR1 and CDR2: SGHAT and FQNNGV. V lost 5 bases and J 0 bases, leaving 8 bases between the germline ends. This CDR3 contains 14 residues. The CDR3 coding sequence is TGTGCCAGCAGCCCACCCAACTCTGGAAACACCATATATTTT. This gives the protein CASSPPNSGNTIYF.

This clonotype was seen repeatedly, ten times or more. The chain employs TRBV7-2 and TRBJ2-5; D is unresolved. The germline CDR1 and CDR2 sequences are SGHTA and FQGNSA. V dropped 2 bases and J dropped 5 bases, with 3 bases sitting between them. This CDR3 comprises 11 residues. DNA of the CDR3: TGTGCCAGCAGCTTAACGGAGACCCAGTACTTC. Protein sequence: CASSLTETQYF.

This clonotype has at least ten counts. The chain uses TRBV14 and TRBJ1-2; 7 bases fit TRBD1. CDR3 length equals 15 residues. V lost 1 base to trimming and J lost 5 bases; unmatched junction nucleotides: 7. Per the germline V gene, CDR1 is SGHDN and CDR2 is FVKESK. The CDR3 coding sequence is TGTGCCAGCAGCCAAGGAGGGACAGCCCATTATGGCTACACCTTC. This gives the protein CASSQGGTAHYGYTF.

The chain uses TRBV28 and TRBJ1-4; no clear D. Trimming took off 1 base at V and 3 bases at J, with 3 bases between the two ends. Germline V CDR1 and CDR2: MDHEN, SYDVKM. This CDR3 comprises 13 residues. CDR3 loop: CASSLYSNEKLFF. CDR3 in DNA: TGTGCCAGCAGTTTATATTCTAATGAAAAACTGTTTTTT.

The table lists this clonotype with many counts. V and J are TRBV4-1 and TRBJ2-1, with 13 bases identical to TRBD2. The germline V gene encodes CDR1 MGHRA and CDR2 YSYEKL. The CDR3 extends over 16 amino acids. V was pared by 4 bases and J by 8 bases, with 8 bases of the junction left unmatched. CDR3 sequence (DNA): TGCGCCAGCAGCCGAGGACTAGCGGGAGATAAAGATGAGCAGTTCTTC. Translated: CASSRGLAGDKDEQFF.

The gene calls are TRBV15 and TRBJ1-1; D perhaps matches TRBD1 (5 bases). V was shortened by 4 bases and J by 3 bases, with 12 bases between the two germline ends. The length of the CDR3 is 14 residues. Germline loops: CDR1 LNHNV, CDR2 YYDKDF (reference sequence). This CDR3 reads CATSIDRRDTEAFF. CDR3 coding DNA: TGTGCCACCAGCATTGACAGACGTGACACTGAAGCTTTCTTT.

In this sample, this clonotype turned up many times. The chain couples TRBV20-1 to TRBJ2-7; 12 bases match TRBD1. Germline V gene data show CDR1 as DFQATT and CDR2 as SNEGSKA (reference sequence). The length of the CDR3 is 14 residues. Trimming removed 2 bases from V and 7 bases from J; junction bases left unmatched: 6. The CDR3 DNA reads as TGCAGTGCTAGATCGGGACAGGGGGCCCAGGAGCAGTACTTC. It yields the protein CSARSGQGAQEQYF.

In this sample, this clonotype turned up many times. The J gene is TRBJ2-2, the V gene TRBV27; D unresolved. There are 14 residues in the CDR3. Germline lookup yields CDR1 MNHEY and CDR2 SMNVEV (reference sequence). V shed 2 bases and J shed 5 bases, with 9 bases lying between them. As DNA, the CDR3 is TGTGCCAGCAGTTTAAGGCCGACAACCGGGGAGCTGTTTTTT. Amino acids: CASSLRPTTGELFF.

The rearrangement links TRBV7-2 to TRBJ1-1; 7 nucleotides match TRBD1. Germline lookup yields CDR1 SGHTA and CDR2 FQGNSA. The CDR3 runs to 16 residues. V lost 2 bases and J lost 0; bases outside the gene matches: 6. The CDR3 DNA reads as TGTGCCAGCAGCTTAATAACAGGGGCTATGAACACTGAAGCTTTCTTT. This encodes CASSLITGAMNTEAFF.

In regard to this clonotype: Being one base from a much bigger clone, this may be a read error. The rearrangement links TRBV5-1 to TRBJ2-5; 7 bases fit TRBD2. The CDR3 covers 16 residues. Germline V gives CDR1 SGHRS, CDR2 YFSETQ. Here the CDR3 DNA reads TGCGCCAGCAGCTTGGTTCCTAGCGGAAACCAAGAGACCCAGTGCTTC. This sequence encodes CASSLVPSGNQETQCF.

This clonotype was found many times. Here the CDR3 DNA reads TGCAGTGCTTACCCCGGGGGGTTCGGACTAGCGGGCCTTCAATCCTACAATGAGCAGTTCTTC. It codes for CSAYPGGFGLAGLQSYNEQFF. The chain combines TRBV20-1 with TRBJ2-1; 11 bases align to TRBD2. Per germline, CDR1 DFQATT and CDR2 SNEGSKA (reference sequence). CDR3 length: 21 amino acids. V shed 5 bases and J 1 base; nucleotides not matched to a gene: 22.

The chain carries TRBV5-5 and TRBJ1-1; D perhaps matches TRBD1 (5 bases). The length of the CDR3 is 15 residues. Germline-derived CDR1 and CDR2 are SGHKS and YYEKEE (reference sequence). Trimming cost V 2 bases and J 5 bases, with 16 bases left between them. The CDR3 is CASSFNRGGKTEAFF. CDR3 nucleotide sequence: TGTGCCAGCAGCTTTAACCGGGGCGGAAAAACTGAAGCTTTCTTT.

This clonotype was counted ten times or more. The chain is built from TRBV10-3 and TRBJ2-5; D could derive from TRBD1 or TRBD2 (5 bases each). V lost 11 bases, J lost 2 bases, and 15 bases lay in between. CDR3 length equals 13 residues. Per germline, CDR1 ENHRY and CDR2 SYGVKD. This CDR3 is CASRDGMQETQYF. CDR3 DNA sequence: TGTGCCTCAAGGGACGGCATGCAAGAGACCCAGTACTTC.